This TCR beta chain is drawn from a study of blood T cells in healthy people across ages. On the study more broadly: About one barcoded beta molecule per two T cells was captured by template switching.

With a J-beta primer mix and a sample-barcoded 5' primer, a second PCR ran about 7 to 11 cycles. Each cDNA was tagged by a template-switch adaptor containing 12 random nucleotides. One entry per CDR3 protein results from TCRdb running MiXCR on the 5' RACE reads. The table has under 950,000 distinct CDR3 sequences, around a fifth seen once. V dropped 4 bases and J dropped 4 bases, with 9 bases sitting between them. Germline V CDR1 and CDR2: GTSNPN, SVGIG (reference sequence). The CDR3 totals 12 residues. This TCR was sampled from a man aged 70 or older in good health. The source material was blood. The chain carries TRBV30 and TRBJ2-3, with D maybe TRBD1 (6 bases). The CDR3 nucleotides are TGTGCCTGGACCCAGGGGTCAGATACGCAGTATTTT. Protein: CAWTQGSDTQYF.